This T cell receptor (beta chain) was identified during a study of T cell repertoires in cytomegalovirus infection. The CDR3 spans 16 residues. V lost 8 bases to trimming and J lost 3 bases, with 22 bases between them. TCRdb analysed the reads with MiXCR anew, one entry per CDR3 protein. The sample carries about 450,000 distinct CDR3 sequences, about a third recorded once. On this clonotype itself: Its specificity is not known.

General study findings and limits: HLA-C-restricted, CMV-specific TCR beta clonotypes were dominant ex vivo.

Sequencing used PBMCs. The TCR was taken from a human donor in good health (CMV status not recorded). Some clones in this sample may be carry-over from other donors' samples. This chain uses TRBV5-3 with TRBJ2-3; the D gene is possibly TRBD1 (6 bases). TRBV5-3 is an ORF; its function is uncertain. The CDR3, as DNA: TGTGCCAGCAGCCTACCTCCGGGACACATAACAGATACGCAGTATTTT. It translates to CASSLPPGHITDTQYF.